The next 5 T cell receptor beta chains were all read from a single sample in a study of blood T cell repertoires in COVID-19. Method: immunoSEQ multiplex PCR; TCRdb's copy keeps in-frame clones and lacks some. The sample has some 250,000 clones; 86% are singletons. Source material: peripheral blood. These receptors all stem from a man at least 80 years old with acute or convalescent COVID-19.

As to this clone: Different DNA sequences within this sample yield the same CDR3. V is TRBV5-1 and J is TRBJ1-6, with 7 bases matching TRBD1. Unmatched junction bases numbered 7, after V lost 2 bases and J lost 8 bases. The CDR3 has 15 residues. The V gene's germline CDR1 is SGHRS and CDR2 YFSETQ. Written as DNA, the CDR3 is TGCGCCAGCAGCTTAGAGACAGGGAGCGATTCACCCCTCCACTTT. Translating gives CASSLETGSDSPLHF. Full variable domain (remainder filled in from reference TRBV5-1 and TRBJ1-6): KAGVTQTPRYLIKTRGQQVTLSCSPISGHRSVSWYQQTPGQGLQFLFEYFSETQRNKGNFPGRFSGRQFSNSRSEMNVSTLELGDSALYLCASSLETGSDSPLHFGNGTRLTVT.

The V and J genes are TRBV10-3 and TRBJ1-3; no reliable D call. The CDR3 has 16 amino acids. Germline assignment: CDR1 ENHRY and CDR2 SYGVKD. Trimming removed 0 bases from V and 2 bases from J, with 11 bases in between. The CDR3 here is CAISESLGGTGNTIYF. The CDR3 nucleotides read TGTGCCATCAGTGAGTCACTAGGCGGCACTGGAAACACCATATATTTT.

The chain employs TRBV27 and TRBJ1-2; 7 bases are a match to TRBD1. V lost 5 bases to trimming and J lost 2 bases; unmatched junction nucleotides: 11. Germline V gene data show CDR1 as MNHEY and CDR2 as SMNVEV (reference sequence). CDR3 length equals 16 residues. CDR3 residues: CASSQTRQGGNYGYTF. The CDR3 region has the DNA TGTGCCAGCAGTCAAACTAGACAGGGCGGAAACTATGGCTACACCTTC.

This clone came up a few times. The CDR3 region has the DNA TGCGCCAGCTGCCCTGGGGACAGGGAGAACACCGGGGAGCTGTTTTTT. Its protein is CASCPGDRENTGELFF. The chain recombines TRBV5-1 with TRBJ2-2, with TRBD1 matching over 9 bases. The CDR3 runs 16 residues. In germline, CDR1 is SGHRS, CDR2 YFSETQ. V lost 7 bases, J lost 1 base, and 8 bases stayed unmatched. Combining the CDR3 with reference TRBV5-1 and TRBJ2-2 gives the whole variable domain KAGVTQTPRYLIKTRGQQVTLSCSPISGHRSVSWYQQTPGQGLQFLFEYFSETQRNKGNFPGRFSGRQFSNSRSEMNVSTLELGDSALYLCASCPGDRENTGELFFGEGSRLTVL.

V gene TRBV6-5 combines with J gene TRBJ1-3; 10 positions agree with TRBD1. V dropped 2 bases and J dropped 9; count of bases not matched to a gene: 10. CDR1 is MNHEY and CDR2 is SVGAGI in the germline V gene. This CDR3 is 16 amino acids long. The CDR3 nucleotides are TGTGCCAGCAGTTACCGCCCGACAGGGGGCGGGGGCACCATATATTTT. It encodes CASSYRPTGGGGTIYF.